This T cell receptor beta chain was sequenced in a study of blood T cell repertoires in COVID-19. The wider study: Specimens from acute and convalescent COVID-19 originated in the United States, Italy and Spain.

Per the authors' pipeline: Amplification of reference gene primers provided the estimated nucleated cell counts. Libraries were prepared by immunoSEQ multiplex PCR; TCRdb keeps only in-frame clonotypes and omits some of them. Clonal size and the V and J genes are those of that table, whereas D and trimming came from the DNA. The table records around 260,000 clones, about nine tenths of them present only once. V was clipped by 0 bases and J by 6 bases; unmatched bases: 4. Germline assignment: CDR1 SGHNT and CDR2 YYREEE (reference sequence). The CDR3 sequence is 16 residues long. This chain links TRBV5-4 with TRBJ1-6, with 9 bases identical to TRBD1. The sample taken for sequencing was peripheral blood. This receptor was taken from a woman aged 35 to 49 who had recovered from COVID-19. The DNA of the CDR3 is TGTGCCAGCAGCTTGGACGGGACAGGGATTAATTCACCCCTCCACTTT. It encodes CASSLDGTGINSPLHF.